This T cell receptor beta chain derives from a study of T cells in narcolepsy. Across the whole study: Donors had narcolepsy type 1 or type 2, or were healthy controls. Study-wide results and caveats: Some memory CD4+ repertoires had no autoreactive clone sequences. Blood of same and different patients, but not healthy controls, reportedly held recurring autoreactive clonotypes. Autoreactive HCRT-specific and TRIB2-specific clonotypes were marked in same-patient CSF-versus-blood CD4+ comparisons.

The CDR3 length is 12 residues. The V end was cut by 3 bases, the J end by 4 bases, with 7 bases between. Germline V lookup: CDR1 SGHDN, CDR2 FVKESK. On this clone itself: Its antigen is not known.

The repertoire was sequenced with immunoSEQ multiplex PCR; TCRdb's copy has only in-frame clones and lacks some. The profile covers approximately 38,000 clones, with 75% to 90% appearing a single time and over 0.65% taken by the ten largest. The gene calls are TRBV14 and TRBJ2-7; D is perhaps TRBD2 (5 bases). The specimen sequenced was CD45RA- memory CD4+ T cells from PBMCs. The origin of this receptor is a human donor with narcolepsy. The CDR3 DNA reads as TGTGCCAGCAGCCATGGACTGTACGAGCAGTACTTC. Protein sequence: CASSHGLYEQYF.